This T cell receptor beta chain was sequenced during a study of blood T cell repertoires in COVID-19 (dated by TCRdb to the early 2020s). Describing the broader study: Samples covering the acute and convalescent phases of COVID-19 were provided by collaborators in the United States, Italy and Spain. HLA class I and class II types, where available, came from metadata supplied by the sample provider rather than from assay-based typing. The repertoires were released in a freely available public database meant as a resource for research on the immune response to SARS-CoV-2. Samples were obtained from the ongoing ImmuneRACE study (first 160 participants) and from 950 to 1,500 subjects provided by 6 global collaborators. The dataset comprised deeply sampled blood TCRbeta repertoires from subjects exposed to, actively infected with, or recovered from COVID-19. The material from the prospective study consisted of cDNA or gDNA derived from T cells, B-cell-depleted T cells, or PBMCs. The sample metadata nearly always contained a de-identified subject ID, COVID-19 status, age in years and sex.

V loses 2 bases, J loses 1 base, and the germline ends lie 11 bases apart. CDR1 and CDR2 are drawn from the germline V gene (reference sequence): SGHNT, YYREEE. From cysteine to phenylalanine, the CDR3 is 15 amino acids long. Left in the record is the CDR3 DNA by itself, 45 bases read in frame from the first base. TCRbeta CDR3 regions were amplified from genomic DNA by means of the immunoSEQ Assay, a bias-controlled multiplex PCR. As for the authors' bioinformatics: Within the assay, amplification of reference gene primers was used to estimate how many nucleated cells each sample contained. To quantify the absolute abundance of each unique TCRbeta CDR3 rearrangement, sequence reads were collapsed and filtered. For each sample, productive Simpson clonality was calculated as the square root of Simpson's diversity index across productive rearrangements. TCRdb took over this immuneACCESS table, retaining in-frame rearrangements with V and J assigned. Such tables are incomplete; in checked studies, under half of the missing clones stem from an unresolved V gene, and the remainder is unexplained. V, J and clone size are those of that table, while D and trimming were read from the DNA. The sample table shows some 220,000 clones, and 82% are seen once. In total, the top ten clones hold roughly 5.5% of the sample.

At one collaborating source in Seattle, patients were enrolled during active infection and were followed longitudinally through the course of disease. Each collaborating institution followed its own protocols to collect whole blood in K2EDTA tubes. Collaborator samples were shipped for TCRbeta analysis as frozen whole blood, isolated PBMCs, or DNA extracted from either sample type. Broader findings and caveats from the paper: Clinical and demographic metadata were provided uncurated, with the amount varying by source and participant.

A word on this clone: It has no known antigen specificity. No base quality information exists; no much larger clone differs at one position.

The TCR originated in a woman in her 70s with COVID-19, enrolled during active disease. Sequenced input: peripheral blood. This chain is built from TRBV5-4 and TRBJ2-3; perhaps TRBD2 is the D gene, with 6 bases matching. The CDR3 reads CASSFGAGRTDTQYF. The bases read TGTGCCAGCAGCTTCGGGGCGGGACGCACAGATACGCAGTATTTT.